These T cell receptor beta chains were read from a single sample in a study of T cell responses to AZD1222 COVID-19 vaccine. The data were produced by immunoSEQ multiplex PCR, yet TCRdb's version contains in-frame clones alone and is incomplete. The table has roughly 93,000 clones, 89% seen once. Here the sequenced sample was peripheral blood, taken 28 days after the second AZD1222 dose. These receptors came from an adult who received the AZD1222 COVID-19 vaccine. Both conserved end residues are part of each CDR3. The order of the fields is clone size, D gene, CDR3 length, V gene, J gene, CDR3 DNA, CDR3 protein. The D gene is left open where the match is weak. The listing skips clone size in some rows; elsewhere it reads once, few, many or a size class.

-	TRBD1	14	TRBV4-2	TRBJ2-7	TGTGCCAGCAGCCAGGGACAGGGGGACTACGAGCAGTACTTC	CASSQGQGDYEQYF
-	TRBD1	13	TRBV6-5	TRBJ2-1	TGTGCCAGCAGTTCAGATCCCGGGACAGGGTGCTTCTTC	CASSSDPGTGCFF
-	TRBD1	18	TRBV5-6	TRBJ2-7	TGTGCCAGCAGTTTCGTTCCCCTCCGGGACAGGGGGCACTACGAGCAGTACTTC	CASSFVPLRDRGHYEQYF
-	-	14	TRBV6-5	TRBJ1-5	TGTGCCAGCAGTTATCCAGGCACCAATCAGCCCCAGCATTTT	CASSYPGTNQPQHF
-	TRBD2	15	TRBV7-9	TRBJ2-1	TGTGCCAGCAGCTTAAGGGCGGGGGACTACAATGAGCAGTTCTTC	CASSLRAGDYNEQFF
few	-	14	TRBV27	TRBJ2-7	TGTGCCAGCAGCTTTACAGATCCCTCCTACGAGCAGTACTTC	CASSFTDPSYEQYF
-	TRBD1	15	TRBV5-1	TRBJ1-6	TGCGCCAGCAGCACCCGGGACAGAACGACTTATCCCCTCCACTTT	CASSTRDRTTYPLHF
-	-	13	TRBV19	TRBJ1-4	TGTGCCAGTAGTATCGTCCGGGATGAAAAACTGTTTTTT	CASSIVRDEKLFF
-	-	14	TRBV4-1	TRBJ2-7	TGCGCCAGCAGCCAAGACGGGGTTCCCTACGAGCAGTACTTC	CASSQDGVPYEQYF
-	TRBD1	16	TRBV27	TRBJ2-5	TGTGCCAGCAGTTTATCCCCGGGACAGTGGGGAGAGACCCAGTACTTC	CASSLSPGQWGETQYF
-	-	14	TRBV7-9	TRBJ1-1	TGTGCCAGCAGCTTAGAAGGGGGGAACACTGAAGCTTTCTTT	CASSLEGGNTEAFF
-	-	17	TRBV5-8	TRBJ1-3	TGTGCCAGCAGCTTGGGCCTGGGGGACTGGTCTGGAAACACCATATATTTT	CASSLGLGDWSGNTIYF
few	-	11	TRBV25-1	TRBJ1-2	TGTGCCAGCTACGGGGACTATGGCTACACCTTC	CASYGDYGYTF
-	TRBD2	15	TRBV28	TRBJ2-3	TGTGCCAGCAGTGCCGGGACTAGTAGGCCAGATACGCAGTATTTT	CASSAGTSRPDTQYF
-	TRBD2	17	TRBV5-1	TRBJ2-2	TGCGCCAGCAGCCCAGGACTAGCAGCGACGAACACCGGGGAGCTGTTTTTT	CASSPGLAATNTGELFF
-	-	17	TRBV7-3	TRBJ2-2	TGTGCCAGCAGCTTTTCGGTGGGAAAGCCCCACACCGGGGAGCTGTTTTTT	CASSFSVGKPHTGELFF
-	TRBD1	13	TRBV12-3/TRBV12-4	TRBJ1-1	TGTGCCAACTGTTTACAGGGGAGCACTGAAGCTTTCTTT	CANCLQGSTEAFF
few	TRBD2	18	TRBV27	TRBJ2-1	TGTGCCAGCCGCCGACTAGCGGGGGGCCGGAGCTCCTACAATGAGCAGTTCTTC	CASRRLAGGRSSYNEQFF
-	-	13	TRBV7-6	TRBJ2-2	TGTGCCAGCAGCAAAGACATCCAGGGGGAGCTGTTTTTT	CASSKDIQGELFF
once	-	14	TRBV6-5	TRBJ1-6	TGTGCCAGCAGTTTTTTGGGCGGGGATTCACCCCTCCACTTT	CASSFLGGDSPLHF
-	-	16	TRBV4-2	TRBJ1-4	TGTGCCAGCAGTCCTTCGGACCCCAAAGATGGTGAAAAACTGTTTTTT	CASSPSDPKDGEKLFF
-	-	15	TRBV3-1/TRBV3-2	TRBJ1-6	TGTGCCAGCACCTGGACCTCCTTGGGTAATTCACCCCTCCACTTT	CASTWTSLGNSPLHF
once	-	14	TRBV23-1	TRBJ2-2	TGCGCCAGCAGTCCTGCTCAGGGATCCGGGGAGCTGTTTTTT	CASSPAQGSGELFF
-	-	14	TRBV12-5	TRBJ1-5	TGTGCTAGTGGTTTGCTGGGTGGCAATCAGCCCCAGCATTTT	CASGLLGGNQPQHF
once	-	16	TRBV13	TRBJ2-3	TGTGCCAGCAGCTTACGGGGGGCCGGTTTCACAGATACGCAGTATTTT	CASSLRGAGFTDTQYF
-	-	16	TRBV23-1	TRBJ2-5	TGCGCCAGCAGTCAATCAAAGACACCCCCCCAAGAGACCCAGTACTTC	CASSQSKTPPQETQYF
-	-	14	TRBV9	TRBJ1-3	TGTGCCAGCAGCGTAGGTGGAGCTGGAAACACCATATATTTT	CASSVGGAGNTIYF
-	TRBD2	17	TRBV27	TRBJ2-2	TGTGCCAGCAGTTTACGGCGGCTAGCGGGGGAGACCGGGGAGCTGTTTTTT	CASSLRRLAGETGELFF
-	-	12	TRBV3-1/TRBV3-2	TRBJ2-3	TGTGCCAGCAGCCAAGGAGCGGGTACGCAGTATTTT	CASSQGAGTQYF
-	TRBD1	14	TRBV10-1	TRBJ2-5	TGCGCCAGCAGTGATACAGGGGGTAGGGAGGCCCAGTACTTC	CASSDTGGREAQYF
-	-	15	TRBV29-1	TRBJ2-1	TGCAGCGTTGAAGATTGGGCAGAGGGGGGCCATGAGCAGTTCTTC	CSVEDWAEGGHEQFF
-	-	13	TRBV6-5	TRBJ1-4	TGTGCCAGCAGGGGGACGGGAAATGAAAAACTGTTTTTT	CASRGTGNEKLFF
-	-	14	TRBV29-1	TRBJ2-2	TGCAGCGCCCCCGGGCCGCTGAACACCGGGGAGCTGTTTTTT	CSAPGPLNTGELFF
-	-	16	TRBV4-2	TRBJ2-7	TGTGCCAGCAGCCAAGAACCATATGGCGAGTTCCACGAGCAGTACTTC	CASSQEPYGEFHEQYF
-	TRBD1	16	TRBV15	TRBJ1-2	TGTGCCACCAGCACGGACAGGACATATATTGACTATGGCTACACCTTC	CATSTDRTYIDYGYTF
-	-	15	TRBV4-2	TRBJ1-6	TGTGCCAGCAGCCAAGGGAGGGTCGCGAATTCACCCCTCCACTTT	CASSQGRVANSPLHF
-	TRBD1	14	TRBV7-2	TRBJ1-1	TGTGCCAGCAGCATGGACAGGGGGAACACTGAAGCTTTCTTT	CASSMDRGNTEAFF
-	-	12	TRBV6-5	TRBJ2-7	TGTGCCAGCAGTTACGGAGGGGTCGAGCAGTACTTC	CASSYGGVEQYF
-	-	14	TRBV5-1	TRBJ1-1	TGCGCCAGCAGCCGATTACAGGGGAACACTGAAGCTTTCTTT	CASSRLQGNTEAFF
-	-	13	TRBV5-8	TRBJ2-7	TGTGCCAGCAGCTTGAGGGGCTCCTTCGAGCAGTACTTC	CASSLRGSFEQYF